This TCR beta chain stems from a study of blood T cell repertoires in COVID-19. Study-level information: There were acute and convalescent COVID-19 samples, and they came from the United States, Italy and Spain. Sources were T cells, B-cell-depleted T cells, or PBMCs; the material itself was cDNA or gDNA.

In the original processing: Amplification from reference gene primers served as the basis for estimated nucleated cell counts. Data came from immunoSEQ multiplex PCR; TCRdb stores just in-frame clones and leaves some out. That table furnishes V, J and clone size, whereas the DNA furnished D and trimming. The sample includes around 110,000 clones, about 80% of them seen just once. The CDR3 consists of 14 residues. Trimming took off 3 bases at V and 0 bases at J, with 5 bases between the two ends. CDR1 and CDR2 (germline): SGHVS, FNYEAQ. The sample consisted of peripheral blood. The source is a man aged 60 to 69 with active or convalescent COVID-19. The chain recombines TRBV7-6 with TRBJ1-4; D uncertain. CDR3 loop: CASSFDTTNEKLFF. CDR3 coding DNA: TGTGCCAGCAGCTTTGACACAACTAATGAAAAACTGTTTTTT.